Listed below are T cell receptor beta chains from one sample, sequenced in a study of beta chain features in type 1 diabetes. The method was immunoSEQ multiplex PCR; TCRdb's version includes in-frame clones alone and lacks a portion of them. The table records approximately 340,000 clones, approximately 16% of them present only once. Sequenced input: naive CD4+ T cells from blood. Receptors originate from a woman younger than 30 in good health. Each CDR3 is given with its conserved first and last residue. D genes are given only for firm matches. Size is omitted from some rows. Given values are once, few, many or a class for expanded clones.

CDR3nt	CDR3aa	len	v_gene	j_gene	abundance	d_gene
TGTGCCAGCAGCCTTGACAGACGCTACGAGCAGTACTTC	CASSLDRRYEQYF	13	TRBV7-2	TRBJ2-7	.	.
TGCGCCAGCAGCTCAAACGGACAGGGGGCTATTGGCTACACCTTC	CASSSNGQGAIGYTF	15	TRBV5-1	TRBJ1-2	few	TRBD1
TGCGCCAGCAGTCAATCGGACTCTGGAGGCACTGAAGCTTTCTTT	CASSQSDSGGTEAFF	15	TRBV23-1	TRBJ1-1	.	.
TGTGCCAGCTCACCAAATAGCGGCCAAGAGACCCAGTACTTC	CASSPNSGQETQYF	14	TRBV18	TRBJ2-5	few	.
TGCAGCGTTGAGGGGGCGCTCTCTGGAAACACCATATATTTT	CSVEGALSGNTIYF	14	TRBV29-1	TRBJ1-3	few	.
TGCAGCGTTGCCCTTTTTACCCGCGCACGAGGAAACACCATATATTTT	CSVALFTRARGNTIYF	16	TRBV29-1	TRBJ1-3	.	.
TGTGCCAGCGGTCGGGGTTACTACGAGCAGTACTTC	CASGRGYYEQYF	12	TRBV7-2	TRBJ2-7	.	.
TGTGCCAGCAGCGAGGACAGGGGGTTGCCCGGGGAGCTGTTTTTT	CASSEDRGLPGELFF	15	TRBV9	TRBJ2-2	.	TRBD1
TGTGCCATCAGTGATCGAAACAGGGGGAGCTCCTACGAGCAGTACTTC	CAISDRNRGSSYEQYF	16	TRBV10-3	TRBJ2-7	few	TRBD1
TGTGCCTGGGACCCCCAAGCGGGTGTCCCCTACGAGCAGTACTTC	CAWDPQAGVPYEQYF	15	TRBV30	TRBJ2-7	few	.
TGTGCCTGGACAAGAGACATGAACACTGAAGCTTTCTTT	CAWTRDMNTEAFF	13	TRBV30	TRBJ1-1	.	.